These T cell receptor beta chains were read from a single sample in a study of T-cell reconstitution after alpha-beta-depleted transplantation in children. TCRdb reprocessed the PCR reads with MiXCR, giving one entry per CDR3 protein. Altogether roughly 82,000 distinct CDR3 sequences are present, 13% to 15% being singletons, with the ten largest covering 25% to 30%. Material: PBMCs, mostly from graft donor cells, obtained 180 days after TCRalphabeta/CD19-depleted stem cell transplant. The receptors stem from a male patient aged 2-15 years who had a stem cell transplant for acute lymphoblastic leukemia, so the T cells may come from the graft donor. Both conserved end residues are part of each CDR3.

V gene	J gene	CDR3 protein
TRBV30	TRBJ2-2	CAWAGWGAVTGELFF
TRBV19	TRBJ2-1	CASRVGNEQFF
TRBV12-3/TRBV12-4	TRBJ1-1	CASSLVLGKTEAFF
TRBV11-2	TRBJ1-1	CASSFSGYSPNTEAFF
TRBV6-1	TRBJ1-4	CASSEANGPNEKLFF
TRBV7-2	TRBJ2-5	CASSPRQGGQETQYF
TRBV9	TRBJ2-1	CASSVDGGRSNEQFF
TRBV3-1	TRBJ2-2	CASAGPWNTGELFF
TRBV9	TRBJ2-5	CASTTSAGKQETQYF
TRBV10-3	TRBJ1-1	CATKGNTEAFF
TRBV4-1	TRBJ2-1	CASSLRTSGRVYNEQFF
TRBV11-2	TRBJ2-1	CASTAFGPSSYNEQFF
TRBV20-1	TRBJ2-4	CSARTGLGAKNIQHF
TRBV12-3/TRBV12-4	TRBJ1-2	CASSLRGQFFYGYTF
TRBV20-1	TRBJ2-7	CSARDGSSYEQYF
TRBV18	TRBJ2-5	CASSPLGTGSSGTQYF
TRBV7-6	TRBJ2-7	CASSSGQGTPREQYF
TRBV6-2/TRBV6-3	TRBJ2-4	CASRRRVLGDIQYF
TRBV7-9	TRBJ2-7	CASSLALTGTRDEF
TRBV12-3/TRBV12-4	TRBJ2-2	CASSLVYRGTNTGELFF
TRBV20-1	TRBJ2-7	CSARGDSPFREQYF
TRBV10-3	TRBJ1-1	CAISRDHRGVNTEAFF
TRBV7-2	TRBJ2-2	CASSHVPGGPSGELFF
TRBV29-1	TRBJ1-2	CSVGDKGYTF
TRBV7-2	TRBJ1-2	CASSLWTVPRF
TRBV3-1	TRBJ2-2	CASSPGHNTGELFF
TRBV29-1	TRBJ1-2	CSVEEGQRNYGYTF
TRBV10-3	TRBJ2-6	CAISEPRGSPGANVLTF
TRBV10-3	TRBJ2-7	CAISDSGLSSYEQYF
TRBV10-3	TRBJ1-5	CAISGSGQPNQPQHF
TRBV24-1	TRBJ1-3	CATSDSDRGQGNTIYF
TRBV4-2	TRBJ2-7	CASSHLQGRNYEQYF
TRBV28	TRBJ2-3	CASSILAGGLSDTQYF
TRBV15	TRBJ2-5	CATSTGAGGGYQETQYF